These T cell receptor beta chains were read from a single sample in a study of blood T cell repertoires in COVID-19. The assay was immunoSEQ multiplex PCR, and TCRdb's table has in-frame clones only and misses some. The sample consists of 180,000 or so clones, just under 85% of them appearing once. Material: peripheral blood. The receptors were sampled from a human donor with acute or convalescent COVID-19. The donor label of this sample is uncertain. Each CDR3 is given without its conserved first and last residue. Size is stated for part of the rows, as once, few or many counts, or as a class when the clone is expanded.

abundance,len,j_gene,v_gene,CDR3aa
NA,15,TRBJ2-7,TRBV19,ASSIMGGLASPYEQY
NA,10,TRBJ2-7,TRBV30,AWSGTVYEQY
NA,13,TRBJ2-2,TRBV19,ASSIRQGTTGELF
NA,10,TRBJ2-1,TRBV6-2/TRBV6-3,ASSYRYNEQF
NA,14,TRBJ2-6,TRBV27,ASSLMRRSGANVLT
NA,12,TRBJ2-5,TRBV10-2,ASSGAGLMETQY
NA,17,TRBJ2-7,TRBV4-1,ASSQEKGLAGVDSYEQY
NA,12,TRBJ1-4,TRBV7-9,ASSLEEVGEKLF
NA,15,TRBJ2-1,TRBV4-3,ASSQEPGLAGRNEQF
NA,14,TRBJ1-6,TRBV28,ASSLFPRRGNSPLH
NA,12,TRBJ1-2,TRBV6-1,ASSDVGGVYGYT
NA,14,TRBJ1-5,TRBV6-6,ASGRTQGTGNQPQH
NA,13,TRBJ2-5,TRBV7-2,ASSFAAGGQETQY
NA,13,TRBJ2-1,TRBV5-5,ASSLAPRSYNEQF
NA,13,TRBJ1-4,TRBV2,ASSVDGLGGEKLF
NA,12,TRBJ2-7,TRBV25-1,ASSADRFEYEQY
NA,15,TRBJ1-1,TRBV5-5,ASSLDPRGVMNTEAF
once,10,TRBJ2-5,TRBV5-5,ASSLRGETQY
few,11,TRBJ1-2,TRBV5-1,ASSLSGTGGYT
once,13,TRBJ1-4,TRBV7-9,ASSSRLTVNEKLF
NA,13,TRBJ2-2,TRBV30,AWRTGQTNTGELF
NA,13,TRBJ2-2,TRBV5-4,ASSLGQKNTGELF
NA,14,TRBJ2-2,TRBV7-9,ASSFFRQGNTGELF
NA,12,TRBJ2-1,TRBV18,ASSRMTGGNEQF
NA,13,TRBJ2-7,TRBV5-4,ASSAYGRAPYEQY
NA,14,TRBJ1-5,TRBV24-1,ATSDPPRQENQPQH
once,14,TRBJ2-2,TRBV9,ASSARQGNFAGELF
NA,14,TRBJ2-7,TRBV18,ASSAQSGTGLEEQY